The clone carrying this T cell receptor (beta chain) was picked up a small number of times. This sample is drawn from a study of T cell responses to AZD1222 COVID-19 vaccine. Trimming shortened V by 5 bases and J by 13 bases, and 3 bases separated the two germline ends. The CDR3 is 8 residues long. Germline V gives CDR1 SEHNR, CDR2 FQNEAQ (reference sequence). The table came from immunoSEQ multiplex PCR; TCRdb's copy has only in-frame clones and leaves some out. The table records 200,000 or so clones, approximately 94% of them present only once. This clonotype was obtained from an adult in good health. The rearrangement joins TRBV7-9 to TRBJ2-1; D is undetermined. Sample: peripheral blood, taken on day 0 of AZD1222 vaccination. DNA for the CDR3: TGTGCCAGCAGCGGCCAGTTCTTC. It codes for CASSGQFF.